The 29 T cell receptor beta chains presented below share a single source sample, sequenced in a study of regulatory T cells in long-lasting Graves disease. Investigators prepared the TCR beta libraries by applying iRepertoire HTBI primers and Arm-PCR of CDR3 regions. Via MiXCR, TCRdb re-called the multiplex PCR reads, giving one row per CDR3 protein. The sample records roughly 500,000 distinct CDR3 sequences, approximately 12% being singletons. Time point meaning: newly diagnosed GD, antithyroid drugs for less than 3 months. PBMC-derived RNA was used for the TCR library. Another study also made use of these data, one on T cells in Graves' hyperthyroidism and ophthalmopathy.

The sample here was peripheral blood mononuclear cells (PBMCs), taken at new diagnosis, from a patient treated with antithyroid drugs. These receptor sequences come from a man aged 25-45 years with Graves disease.

The chain combines TRBV4-2 with TRBJ1-1; D is perhaps TRBD1 (5 bases). Trimming removed 4 bases from V and 3 bases from J, with 18 bases in between. Germline V gene data show CDR1 as LGHNA and CDR2 as YNFKEQ. The CDR3 runs 16 residues. CDR3 DNA sequence: TGTGCCAGCAGCCCGCGACCGGGGGGAGGGTACACTGAAGCTTTCTTT. As protein: CASSPRPGGGYTEAFF.

Notes on this clonotype: An end of the junction does not agree with germline; a read error may underlie this. The chain recombines TRBV11-3 with TRBJ1-5; a possible D gene is TRBD1 (6 bases). This CDR3 has 15 amino acids. The V gene's germline CDR1 is SGHNT and CDR2 YENEEA. The CDR3 DNA follows: TGCGCCAGCAGCCAAGATGACCAGGGGCGTCAGCCCCAGCATTTT. This encodes CASSQDDQGRQPQHF.

This clonotype was detected only once. The genes are TRBV20-1 and TRBJ2-3, with a weak D call TRBD2 (6 bases). Germline V lookup: CDR1 DFQATT, CDR2 SNEGSKA (reference sequence). CDR3 size: 12 residues. V lost 0 bases and J 9 bases, leaving 10 bases between the germline ends. CDR3 loop: CSAREETRTQYF. The CDR3 coding sequence is TGCAGTGCTAGAGAGGAGACTAGGACGCAGTATTTT.

This rearrangement joins TRBV20-1 to TRBJ1-5; TRBD1 matches at 9 bases. In germline, CDR1 is DFQATT, CDR2 SNEGSKA (reference sequence). Trimming cost V 2 bases and J 7 bases; bases outside gene matches: 6. The CDR3 is 14 amino acids. CDR3 protein: CSARMDRGRQPQHF. The CDR3, as DNA: TGCAGTGCTAGAATGGACAGGGGTAGACAGCCCCAGCATTTT.

This clonotype was recorded many times. J is TRBJ1-5 and V is TRBV12-3 or TRBV12-4; D is ambiguous. With 7 bases removed from V and 0 bases from J, the gap between germline ends came to 7 bases. This CDR3 region has 13 residues. CDR3 sequence (DNA): TGTGCCAGCACCGTGAATAGCAATCAGCCCCAGCATTTT. Protein sequence: CASTVNSNQPQHF.

J is TRBJ2-3 and V is TRBV6-2 or TRBV6-3; weak D call: TRBD2 (6 bases). CDR1 is MNHEY and CDR2 is SVGEGT in the germline V gene. V was pared by 7 bases and J by 5 bases, with 16 bases between. The CDR3 covers 14 residues. The CDR3 sequence is CASTHALGGDTQYF. CDR3 coding DNA: TGTGCCAGCACCCATGCCCTGGGGGGAGATACGCAGTATTTT.

In its sample, this clonotype was seen a few times. The chain couples TRBV14 to TRBJ1-1; D unresolved. The CDR3 sequence is 13 residues long. V lost 4 bases, J lost 6 bases, and 12 bases lay in between. The germline V gene encodes CDR1 SGHDN and CDR2 FVKESK. The CDR3 coding sequence is TGTGCCAGCAGCCGCCCTAGCCGGTCTGAAGCTTTCTTT. The encoded protein is CASSRPSRSEAFF.

The chain couples TRBV20-1 to TRBJ2-4, with 9 bases aligning to TRBD2. The CDR3 extends over 17 amino acids. The V segment lost 3 bases and the J segment 1 base; nucleotides outside the gene matches: 10. Looked up from germline, CDR1 is DFQATT and CDR2 is SNEGSKA (reference sequence). The CDR3 is CSARSLAGVGAKNIQYF. CDR3 sequence (DNA): TGCAGTGCTAGGTCTTTAGCGGGAGTAGGGGCCAAAAACATTCAGTACTTC.

The table lists this clonotype with many counts. The rearrangement links TRBV24-1 to TRBJ1-5, with D possibly matching TRBD1 (5 bases). Trimming took 8 bases from V and 3 from J, leaving 13 bases between them. From germline, CDR1 is KGHDR and CDR2 SFDVKD. The CDR3 is 14 amino acids. CDR3 in DNA: TGTGCCACCACTCCGGACACCCACAATCAGCCCCAGCATTTT. Translation gives CATTPDTHNQPQHF.

This clonotype was seen many times. The chain couples TRBV9 to TRBJ2-7; possible D gene TRBD2, 6 bases. The CDR3 runs to 14 residues. Germline-derived CDR1 and CDR2 are SGDLS and YYNGEE. Trimming took off 0 bases at V and 1 base at J, with 8 bases between the two ends. The chain's CDR3 is CASSVGRGSYEQYF. The CDR3 bases are TGTGCCAGCAGCGTAGGGAGGGGTTCCTACGAGCAGTACTTC.

The rearrangement uses TRBV6-2 or TRBV6-3 and TRBJ1-2, with D uncertain. The CDR3 extends over 14 amino acids. The germline gives CDR1 MNHEY, CDR2 SVGEGT. V lost 6 bases, J lost 3 bases, and 14 bases lay in between. This CDR3 reads CASRSAGFDYGYTF. The CDR3 bases are TGTGCCAGCAGGTCCGCGGGCTTCGACTATGGCTACACCTTC.

This clonotype was seen at least ten times. The chain couples TRBV29-1 to TRBJ1-5; no clear D. Germline V gene sequence: CDR1 SQVTM, CDR2 ANQGSEA. Trimming took 4 bases from V and 0 from J, leaving 7 bases between them. The CDR3 consists of 13 residues. As DNA, the CDR3 is TGCAGCGTTGGTTGGTATAGCAATCAGCCCCAGCATTTT. Its translation: CSVGWYSNQPQHF.

A few counts support this clonotype. This chain connects TRBV29-1 to TRBJ2-7, with D perhaps matching TRBD2 (6 bases). This CDR3 region has 14 residues. V lost 2 bases and J lost 2, with 13 bases in between. Germline V lookup: CDR1 SQVTM, CDR2 ANQGSEA. CDR3 bases: TGCAGCGTTGAATGGGCAGGGAGGACCTACGAGCAGTACTTC. Its translation is CSVEWAGRTYEQYF.

There are many counts of this clonotype. The chain uses TRBV12-3 or TRBV12-4 and TRBJ1-5; 7 nucleotides align to TRBD1. CDR3 length: 15 amino acids. The junction had 9 bases not matched to a gene; V was cut back by 5 bases and J by 5 bases. The CDR3 loop reads CASSRDRDADQPQHF. As DNA, the CDR3 is TGTGCCAGCAGTCGTGACAGGGACGCGGATCAGCCCCAGCATTTT.

This clonotype was detected ten times or more. The V and J genes are TRBV7-2 and TRBJ2-3, with 9 bases lining up with TRBD2. The length of the CDR3 is 18 residues. Looked up from germline, CDR1 is SGHTA and CDR2 is FQGNSA. J lost 3 bases, V lost 5 bases, and 15 bases had no gene match. The CDR3 reads CASSPMAGGLRRTDTQYF. Here the CDR3 DNA reads TGTGCCAGCAGCCCCATGGCGGGAGGGCTGAGACGGACAGATACGCAGTATTTT.

This clonotype was seen just once. This may come from a read error, since a much larger clone is one base off. The J gene is TRBJ2-4, the V gene TRBV6-1, with TRBD2 matching 14 bases. Germline loops: CDR1 MNHNS, CDR2 SASEGT. The CDR3 totals 17 residues. DNA of the CDR3: TGTGCCAGCAGTACTCGGACTAGCGGGAGGACCAAAAGCATTCAGTACTTC. Its protein product is CASSTRTSGRTKSIQYF.

This clonotype has at least ten counts. This chain joins TRBV4-1 and TRBJ1-2; unclear D gene. V lost 1 base and J lost 4, with 10 bases in between. The CDR3 covers 14 residues. Germline values: CDR1 MGHRA, CDR2 YSYEKL. The CDR3 DNA reads TGCGCCAGCAGCCAAGCGGGTGGGTCCTATGGCTACACCTTC. Amino acid sequence: CASSQAGGSYGYTF.

Regarding this clonotype: The junction differs from germline at one of its ends, possibly a read error. CDR3 sequence (DNA): TGTGCCAGCAGCTCGGGACTCAACACCGGGGAGCTGTCTTTT. This translates into CASSSGLNTGELSF. The genes are TRBV28 and TRBJ2-2; tentatively, D is TRBD2 (6 bases). The CDR3 consists of 14 residues. In germline, CDR1 is MDHEN, CDR2 SYDVKM.

This clonotype was observed a few times. The rearrangement joins TRBV12-3 or TRBV12-4 to TRBJ2-5, with a possible D match to TRBD1 (5 bases). The CDR3 has 15 amino acids. Trimming took off 6 bases at V and 1 base at J, with 15 bases between the two ends. The DNA for the CDR3 is TGTGCCAGCAGCCCTCCAGGGCGGCCCCAAGAGACCCAGTACTTC. It yields the protein CASSPPGRPQETQYF.

This clonotype appeared many times. The chain links TRBV27 to TRBJ2-2; either TRBD1 or TRBD2 may supply D (6 bases each). The CDR3 covers 13 residues. Germline V gene sequence: CDR1 MNHEY, CDR2 SMNVEV (reference sequence). Trimming pared 7 bases from V and 8 bases from J, leaving 14 bases between. For the CDR3, the DNA is TGTGCCAGCAAGGAGGGGGTCGGTGGGGAGCTGTTTTTT. It codes for CASKEGVGGELFF.

This clonotype was observed at least ten times. The chain employs TRBV24-1 and TRBJ1-1, with D uncertain. CDR1 is KGHDR, CDR2 SFDVKD, per germline. Trimming removed 7 bases at V and 0 bases at J, with 8 bases between. The CDR3 consists of 13 residues. Here the CDR3 DNA reads TGTGCCACCAGGGAAGGGATGAACACTGAAGCTTTCTTT. Its protein product is CATREGMNTEAFF.

Details on this clonotype: One base away lies a much larger clone, so this may be a sequencing read error. V and J are TRBV11-2 and TRBJ2-2; the match to TRBD2 covers 12 bases. Losses at the gene ends were 8 bases for V and 3 bases for J; bases not matched to a gene: 19. The CDR3 is 20 residues long. The germline V gene has CDR1 SGHAT and CDR2 FQNNGV. CDR3 amino acids: CASVDVPRLAGVADTGELFF. CDR3 DNA: TGTGCCAGCGTGGACGTGCCCCGACTAGCGGGAGTGGCGGACACCGGGGAGCTGTTTTTT.

This clonotype was seen many times. V usage is TRBV6-1 and J usage is TRBJ1-1; D is uncertain. This CDR3 region has 14 residues. CDR1 and CDR2 from the germline V gene are MNHNS and SASEGT. V lost 7 bases to trimming and J lost 1 base, with 13 bases between them. The CDR3 DNA reads as TGTGCCAGCACCCAGAGGTACACGAACACTGAAGCTTTCTTT. The encoded protein is CASTQRYTNTEAFF.

In its sample, this clonotype was seen many times. V is TRBV2 and J is TRBJ1-6, with 7 bases lining up with TRBD1. The CDR3 is made up of 14 amino acids. Germline CDR1 reads SNHLY; CDR2 reads FYNNEI. Losses at the gene ends were 8 bases for V and 8 bases for J; bases not matched to a gene: 9. CDR3 sequence reads: CASRGDSIDSPLHF. In DNA, the CDR3 is TGTGCCAGCCGAGGGGACAGTATAGATTCACCCCTCCACTTT.

This clonotype was counted between two and nine times. The rearrangement links TRBV4-2 to TRBJ2-1; D gene unclear. The germline CDR1 and CDR2 sequences are LGHNA and YNFKEQ. Trimming shortened V by 0 bases and J by 8 bases, and 8 bases separated the two germline ends. This CDR3 contains 13 residues. The CDR3 nucleotides read TGTGCCAGCAGCCAAGACTTCATGGATGAGCAGTTCTTC. The encoded protein is CASSQDFMDEQFF.

This clonotype was seen repeatedly, ten times or more. This chain's CDR3 is CATSDLKGASNQPQHF. The DNA of the CDR3 is TGTGCCACCAGTGATTTGAAGGGGGCGAGCAATCAGCCCCAGCATTTT. The chain employs TRBV24-1 and TRBJ1-5; 7 bases match TRBD1. The J segment lost 1 base and the V segment lost 0 bases, leaving 2 bases of the junction unmatched. The CDR3 is 16 residues long. The germline CDR1 and CDR2 sequences are KGHDR and SFDVKD.

In this sample, this clonotype turned up many times. The chain couples TRBV28 to TRBJ2-5, with 8 bases aligning to TRBD1. The V gene end was trimmed by 4 bases and the J gene end by 3 bases; junction bases not matched to a gene: 7. Germline V gene data show CDR1 as MDHEN and CDR2 as SYDVKM. CDR3 length: 15 amino acids. CDR3 residues: CASSSQGAGEETQYF. In DNA, the CDR3 is TGTGCCAGCAGTTCCCAGGGGGCAGGAGAAGAGACCCAGTACTTC.

V usage is TRBV6-5 and J usage is TRBJ2-5; 7 nucleotides align to TRBD2. Trimming cost V 4 bases and J 4 bases; bases outside gene matches: 9. The CDR3 length is 15 residues. Germline V gene sequence: CDR1 MNHEY, CDR2 SVGAGI. The CDR3 protein is CASSLVGGSGETQYF. The CDR3 nucleotides read TGTGCCAGCAGTTTGGTGGGAGGGTCGGGAGAGACCCAGTACTTC.

The rearrangement uses TRBV3-1 and TRBJ2-2; no clear D. Germline V gives CDR1 LGHDT, CDR2 YNNKEL (reference sequence). The V end lost 5 bases, the J end lost 5 bases, and 6 bases lay between the germline ends. CDR3 length equals 12 residues. CDR3 loop: CASSVQTGELFF. For the CDR3, the DNA is TGTGCCAGCAGCGTCCAAACCGGGGAGCTGTTTTTT.